This T cell receptor (beta chain) was found in a study of cytomegalovirus exposure and HLA in healthy donors (dated by TCRdb to between 2016 and 2019). In terms of the full investigation: The roughly 700 repertoires of the first cohort and the 95 to 150 validation repertoires were produced on the same platform, according to a later analysis. In addition to the first cohort of 650 to 750 subjects, a separate validation cohort of 120 different subjects was used. The study aimed to test whether signatures of past pathogen exposure could be identified by cataloging public T cell receptors. High-throughput TCR immunosequencing, statistical association of individual TCRs with disease status, and machine learning were combined to predict cytomegalovirus infection status.

Regarding this clone: This receptor's antigen is unknown. No per-base quality is available; no much larger clone lies one base away.

Broader findings and caveats from the paper: The authors suggested that the approach could potentially be extended to other disease states and immunological phenotypes. Most TCR sequences were seen in very few donors, while some public TCRs were found in many individuals. Cytomegalovirus status was reported to be diagnosed by the classifier with high specificity and sensitivity in both the original and validation cohorts. A later analysis had no HLA typing for the validation cohort, so co-occurrence there was scored across all 110 or so repertoires. The study gave a list of around 170 TCR beta chains associated with cytomegalovirus. Of the cluster scores, approximately 95% were above 0 in a later analysis, which found that TCRs clustered in the first cohort also tended to co-occur in the 120 or so validation repertoires. In vitro tests confirmed that a few of the cytomegalovirus-associated TCR beta chains recognize cytomegalovirus antigens.

Receptor libraries were prepared by the immunoSEQ multiplex PCR assay. Processing in the source paper ran as follows. A statistical classification framework was developed to diagnose cytomegalovirus status using the catalog of TCR beta chain sequences. This is the immuneACCESS table as TCRdb keeps it, with only in-frame sequences that have V and J called. A part of the clones is gone; compared with another copy, unresolved V genes explain less than half, and the rest is unexplained. V and J calls and clone size follow that table, whereas D and trimming were derived from the DNA. Here the sample has approximately 270,000 clones; 80% to 90% occur a single time. The ten largest clones represent less than 1.2% of the sample. Based on the germline V gene, the CDR1 and CDR2 sequences are SNHLY and FYNNEI. The CDR3 runs 13 amino acids, cysteine and phenylalanine included. Of the read, only the CDR3 DNA is kept; its 39 bases are in frame from base 1. Trimmed from V: 8 bases; trimmed from J: 7 bases; junction bases lacking a gene match: 5.

Donors formed part of the validation cohort, which comprised fewer than 150 subjects and was distinct from the first cohort of 666 subjects. Rearrangement joined TRBV2 to TRBJ2-1, with 10 junctional bases fitting TRBD1. This TCR was recovered from a woman aged 18-30 years in good health and CMV-seronegative. Input material: PBMCs. For the CDR3, the sequence is CASGGQGFNEQFF. The DNA sequence is TGTGCCAGCGGGGGACAGGGGTTTAATGAGCAGTTCTTC.